This TCR beta chain originates from a study of blood T cell repertoires in COVID-19. Study at large: Acute and convalescent COVID-19 specimens originated in the United States, Italy and Spain. PBMCs, B-cell-depleted T cells, or T cells were the source of the cDNA or gDNA that made up the material.

The CDR3 runs 15 residues. Unmatched junction bases numbered 9, after V lost 5 bases and J lost 4 bases. CDR1 is PRHDT and CDR2 is FYEKMQ in the germline V gene (reference sequence). Per the study methods: Reference gene primer amplification in the assay estimated nucleated cell counts. Data came from immunoSEQ multiplex PCR; TCRdb stores just in-frame clones and leaves some out. The DNA gave D and trimming, while V, J and clone size come from that table. The table includes fewer than 200,000 clones, about nine tenths detected once. The gene calls are TRBV13 and TRBJ1-2; 8 bases fit TRBD1. The TCR originated in a young man who had recovered from COVID-19. The sample taken for sequencing was peripheral blood. In DNA form, the CDR3 reads TGTGCCAGCAGCATGAAGACAGGGGTCCTCTATGGCTACACCTTC. Translated, it gives CASSMKTGVLYGYTF.